This is a list of T cell receptor beta chains from one sample in a study of blood T cell repertoires in COVID-19. TCRdb keeps only in-frame clones here, not all; method: immunoSEQ multiplex PCR. The data show hundreds of thousands of clones, 85% seen once. Sequenced sample: PBMCs or T cells enriched from blood (not recorded which). Receptors were obtained from a man in his forties or fifties who had recovered from COVID-19. CDR3s include the opening cysteine and the closing phenylalanine or tryptophan. D genes are given only for firm matches. Clone size is shown for a subset of rows, as once, few, many or a class of expanded clone.

clone_size: -; d_call: -; v_call: TRBV11-3; j_call: TRBJ2-3; cdr3_aa: CASSLSQDTQYF; cdr3_nt: TGTGCCAGCAGCTTATCCCAAGATACGCAGTATTTT
clone_size: -; d_call: TRBD2; v_call: TRBV19; j_call: TRBJ2-2; cdr3_aa: CASRSLPGLEAGELFF; cdr3_nt: TGTGCCAGTAGATCACTACCGGGACTAGAAGCCGGGGAGCTGTTTTTT
clone_size: -; d_call: -; v_call: TRBV19; j_call: TRBJ1-3; cdr3_aa: CASSAEGNTIYF; cdr3_nt: TGTGCCAGTAGTGCGGAGGGAAACACCATATATTTT
clone_size: once; d_call: -; v_call: TRBV7-3; j_call: TRBJ2-1; cdr3_aa: CASSRTGTGRVNEQFF; cdr3_nt: TGTGCCAGCAGCCGTACCGGAACAGGGAGGGTCAATGAGCAGTTCTTC
clone_size: -; d_call: -; v_call: TRBV2; j_call: TRBJ1-5; cdr3_aa: CASSEGRGSPRQPQHF; cdr3_nt: TGTGCCAGCAGTGAAGGGCGCGGGAGCCCTCGGCAGCCCCAGCATTTT
clone_size: few; d_call: TRBD2; v_call: TRBV27; j_call: TRBJ2-1; cdr3_aa: CASSLLAGGPPNEQFF; cdr3_nt: TGTGCCAGCAGTTTATTAGCGGGAGGGCCCCCCAATGAGCAGTTCTTC
clone_size: -; d_call: TRBD2; v_call: TRBV10-3; j_call: TRBJ2-7; cdr3_aa: CAISESSGGPYEQYF; cdr3_nt: TGTGCCATCAGTGAGTCTTCGGGAGGGCCTTACGAGCAGTACTTC
clone_size: -; d_call: -; v_call: TRBV19; j_call: TRBJ2-1; cdr3_aa: CASKNPNNEQFF; cdr3_nt: TGTGCCAGTAAGAACCCTAACAATGAGCAGTTCTTC
clone_size: -; d_call: TRBD1; v_call: TRBV4-1; j_call: TRBJ2-3; cdr3_aa: CASSQPGQGQADTQYF; cdr3_nt: TGCGCCAGCAGCCAGCCGGGACAGGGGCAAGCAGATACGCAGTATTTT
clone_size: -; d_call: TRBD2; v_call: TRBV6-5; j_call: TRBJ2-7; cdr3_aa: CASGASGLYEQYF; cdr3_nt: TGTGCCAGTGGGGCTAGCGGTTTATACGAGCAGTACTTC
clone_size: -; d_call: -; v_call: TRBV27; j_call: TRBJ1-1; cdr3_aa: CASLRRQGTNTEAFF; cdr3_nt: TGTGCCAGCCTTCGCCGGCAGGGGACGAACACTGAAGCTTTCTTT
clone_size: -; d_call: -; v_call: TRBV18; j_call: TRBJ2-3; cdr3_aa: CASSRQSVFGDTQYF; cdr3_nt: TGTGCCAGCTCAAGACAGTCGGTATTTGGAGATACGCAGTATTTT
clone_size: -; d_call: TRBD2; v_call: TRBV19; j_call: TRBJ2-1; cdr3_aa: CASKVGGRNEQFF; cdr3_nt: TGTGCCAGTAAGGTGGGCGGGAGGAATGAGCAGTTCTTC
clone_size: -; d_call: -; v_call: TRBV5-1; j_call: TRBJ1-1; cdr3_aa: CASSRTEMNTEAFF; cdr3_nt: TGCGCCAGCAGCAGGACAGAGATGAACACTGAAGCTTTCTTT
clone_size: -; d_call: TRBD2; v_call: TRBV28; j_call: TRBJ2-3; cdr3_aa: CASSPSGSTMNTQYF; cdr3_nt: TGTGCCAGCAGCCCGAGCGGGAGTACTATGAATACGCAGTATTTT
clone_size: -; d_call: -; v_call: TRBV27; j_call: TRBJ1-6; cdr3_aa: CASSSGLTASPLHF; cdr3_nt: TGTGCCAGCAGTTCCGGACTAACGGCCTCACCCCTCCACTTT
clone_size: once; d_call: -; v_call: TRBV29-1; j_call: TRBJ1-3; cdr3_aa: CSVEDLDSGNTIYF; cdr3_nt: TGCAGCGTTGAAGATTTAGACTCTGGAAACACCATATATTTT
clone_size: -; d_call: TRBD2; v_call: TRBV15; j_call: TRBJ2-5; cdr3_aa: CATSKAGDETQYF; cdr3_nt: TGTGCCACCAGCAAGGCGGGAGATGAGACCCAGTACTTC
clone_size: once; d_call: TRBD1; v_call: TRBV19; j_call: TRBJ1-2; cdr3_aa: CASSINHGTGGRGYTF; cdr3_nt: TGTGCCAGTAGTATCAACCACGGGACAGGGGGCAGGGGCTACACCTTC
clone_size: -; d_call: TRBD2; v_call: TRBV24-1; j_call: TRBJ2-5; cdr3_aa: CATSDNGGIQETQYF; cdr3_nt: TGTGCCACCAGTGATAACGGGGGGATCCAAGAGACCCAGTACTTC
clone_size: -; d_call: -; v_call: TRBV29-1; j_call: TRBJ1-6; cdr3_aa: CSVGGGDSPLHF; cdr3_nt: TGCAGCGTTGGCGGGGGGGATTCACCCCTCCACTTT
clone_size: -; d_call: TRBD2; v_call: TRBV11-1; j_call: TRBJ2-5; cdr3_aa: CASSLLVAGGEETQYF; cdr3_nt: TGTGCCAGCAGCTTATTGGTAGCGGGAGGGGAAGAGACCCAGTACTTC
clone_size: -; d_call: TRBD1; v_call: TRBV30; j_call: TRBJ2-7; cdr3_aa: CAGQGGYEQYF; cdr3_nt: TGTGCCGGACAGGGTGGCTACGAGCAGTACTTC
clone_size: -; d_call: TRBD1; v_call: TRBV10-3; j_call: TRBJ1-4; cdr3_aa: CAISEGGQGGEKLFF; cdr3_nt: TGTGCCATCAGTGAAGGGGGACAGGGAGGTGAAAAACTGTTTTTT
clone_size: -; d_call: TRBD1; v_call: TRBV3-1/TRBV3-2; j_call: TRBJ1-2; cdr3_aa: CASSQATGGTHYGYTF; cdr3_nt: TGTGCCAGCAGCCAAGCTACAGGGGGGACACACTATGGCTACACCTTC
clone_size: -; d_call: -; v_call: TRBV15; j_call: TRBJ2-1; cdr3_aa: CATSGLANEQFF; cdr3_nt: TGTGCCACCAGTGGGCTAGCCAATGAGCAGTTCTTC
clone_size: once; d_call: TRBD1; v_call: TRBV29-1; j_call: TRBJ1-2; cdr3_aa: CSVGPGQGNNYGYTF; cdr3_nt: TGCAGCGTAGGACCGGGACAGGGGAACAACTATGGCTACACCTTC
clone_size: few; d_call: TRBD1; v_call: TRBV5-6; j_call: TRBJ1-1; cdr3_aa: CASSLMDRGLGMNTEAFF; cdr3_nt: TGTGCCAGCAGCTTGATGGACAGGGGTTTAGGGATGAACACTGAAGCTTTCTTT
clone_size: -; d_call: TRBD2; v_call: TRBV7-3; j_call: TRBJ2-1; cdr3_aa: CASSTLAGSNEQFF; cdr3_nt: TGTGCCAGCAGCACACTAGCGGGAAGCAATGAGCAGTTCTTC
clone_size: -; d_call: -; v_call: TRBV7-2; j_call: TRBJ1-2; cdr3_aa: CASSLAPEAGYGYTF; cdr3_nt: TGTGCCAGCAGCTTAGCCCCGGAGGCTGGCTATGGCTACACCTTC